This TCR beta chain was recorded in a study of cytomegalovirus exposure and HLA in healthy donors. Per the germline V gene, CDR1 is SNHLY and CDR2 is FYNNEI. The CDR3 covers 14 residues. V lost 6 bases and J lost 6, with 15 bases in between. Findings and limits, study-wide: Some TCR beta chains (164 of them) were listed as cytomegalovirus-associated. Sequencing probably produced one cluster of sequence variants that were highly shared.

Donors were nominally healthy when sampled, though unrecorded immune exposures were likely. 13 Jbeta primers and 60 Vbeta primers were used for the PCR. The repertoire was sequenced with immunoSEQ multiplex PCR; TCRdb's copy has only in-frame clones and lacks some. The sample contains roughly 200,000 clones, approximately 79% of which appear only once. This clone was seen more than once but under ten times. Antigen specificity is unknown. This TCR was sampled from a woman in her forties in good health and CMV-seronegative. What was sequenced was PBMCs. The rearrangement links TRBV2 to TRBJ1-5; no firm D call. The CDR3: CASRAVLGFQPQHF. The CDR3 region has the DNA TGTGCCAGCAGGGCAGTACTAGGGTTTCAGCCCCAGCATTTT. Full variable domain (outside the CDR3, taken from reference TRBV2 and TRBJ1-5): EPEVTQTPSHQVTQMGQEVILRCVPISNHLYFYWYRQILGQKVEFLVSFYNNEISEKSEIFDDQFSVERPDGSNFTLKIRSTKLEDSAMYFCASRAVLGFQPQHFGDGTRLSIL.